The 12 T cell receptor beta chains below were found in one sample sequenced in a study of read filtering for tumor transcriptome and immune sequencing. This library used 300 to 500 ng RNA and molecular barcoded adaptors spanning alpha/delta and beta/gamma chains. TCRdb ran MiXCR on the reads and lists one entry per CDR3 protein. The sample yields 45,000 to 55,000 distinct CDR3 sequences, roughly a fifth seen once. Material: a population of CD138-negative cells sorted from bone marrow. All receptors derive from a donor at least 40 years old with multiple myeloma.

This clonotype was seen repeatedly, ten times or more. This chain connects TRBV19 to TRBJ2-1, with TRBD2 matching over 11 bases. The CDR3 extends over 14 amino acids. Germline CDR1 is LNHDA and CDR2 is SQIVND (reference sequence). V was pared by 4 bases and J by 6 bases, with 2 bases of the junction left unmatched. The CDR3 DNA is TGTGCCAGTAGTAAAACTAGCGGGAGCAATGAGCAGTTCTTC. Protein product: CASSKTSGSNEQFF.

Many counts were recorded for this clonotype. This chain links TRBV11-2 with TRBJ2-1; TRBD2 matches 14 bases. Germline V gene lookup returns CDR1 SGHAT and CDR2 FQNNGV. This CDR3 spans 19 amino acids. J gave up 0 bases and V 9 bases, and 13 bases lay outside the gene matches. CDR3 protein: CASSNRLAGGISSYNEQFF. The CDR3 bases are TGTGCCAGTTCAAACAGACTAGCGGGAGGGATAAGCTCCTACAATGAGCAGTTCTTC.

This clonotype was recorded a few times. A far larger clone differs by one base, so this is likely a read error. J is TRBJ2-1 and V is TRBV7-3; D gene ambiguous. The CDR3 covers 14 residues. Germline CDR1 SGHTA, CDR2 FQGTGA. DNA of the CDR3: TGTACCAGCAGCTTAGGGCAGACCTACAATGAGCAGTTCTTC. Its translation is CTSSLGQTYNEQFF.

This clonotype was detected many times. The chain recombines TRBV20-1 with TRBJ1-4, with TRBD1 identical over 8 bases. V trimming: 6 bases; J trimming: 8 bases; junction bases outside the gene matches: 8. The CDR3 runs to 13 residues. Looked up from germline, CDR1 is DFQATT and CDR2 is SNEGSKA (reference sequence). The CDR3 sequence is CSARGQGGEKLFF. CDR3 DNA sequence: TGCAGTGCCCGCGGACAGGGAGGGGAAAAACTGTTTTTT.

This clonotype was observed at least ten times. J is TRBJ1-5 and V is TRBV7-9, with a possible D match to TRBD1 (5 bases). Germline CDR1 reads SEHNR; CDR2 reads FQNEAQ (reference sequence). V lost 2 bases and J 4 bases, leaving 6 bases between the germline ends. This CDR3 region has 13 residues. CDR3 amino acids: CASSLSGNQPQHF. Here the CDR3 DNA reads TGTGCCAGCAGCTTATCAGGGAATCAGCCCCAGCATTTT.

As concerns this clonotype: A much larger clone lies a single base off, so this may be a read error. In DNA, the CDR3 is TGCAGTGCTCGACATAGTAACGAGCAGTACTTC. Residues: CSARHSNEQYF. The chain couples TRBV20-1 to TRBJ2-7; D uncertain. With 5 bases removed from V and 5 bases from J, the gap between germline ends came to 10 bases. Germline assignment: CDR1 DFQATT and CDR2 SNEGSKA (reference sequence). There are 11 residues in the CDR3.

This clonotype was seen more than once but under ten times. A much larger clonotype is one base distant, so this may be a read error. The V and J genes are TRBV29-1 and TRBJ1-1, with D perhaps matching TRBD1 (5 bases). Germline loops: CDR1 SQVTM, CDR2 ANQGSEA. The CDR3 is 12 residues long. The CDR3, as DNA: TGCGGCGTTTCCGGGGGGGACACTGAAGCTTTCTTT. It yields the protein CGVSGGDTEAFF.

This clonotype was counted between two and nine times. The chain recombines TRBV5-1 with TRBJ2-7; TRBD2 agrees at 9 bases. Germline CDR1 SGHRS, CDR2 YFSETQ. Germline trimming cut 7 bases from V and 3 bases from J; bases unmatched to any gene: 5. The CDR3 consists of 13 residues. Here the CDR3 DNA reads TGCGCCAGCGGACTAGCGAACAACTACGAGCAGTACTTC. Residues: CASGLANNYEQYF.

This clonotype was picked up many times. The rearrangement links TRBV11-3 to TRBJ2-1; TRBD1 or TRBD2 may be the D gene (5 bases each). V lost 0 bases to trimming and J lost 6 bases, with 12 bases between them. This CDR3 contains 15 residues. CDR1 SGHNT and CDR2 YENEEA come from the germline V gene. This CDR3 is CASSLDGAGTNEQFF. CDR3 in DNA: TGTGCCAGCAGCTTAGATGGTGCAGGGACCAATGAGCAGTTCTTC.

This clonotype was counted many times. V gene TRBV12-3 or TRBV12-4 combines with J gene TRBJ2-1; TRBD2 matches at 8 bases. The CDR3 runs 16 residues. Trimming removed 2 bases from V and 0 bases from J; junction bases left unmatched: 3. CDR3 amino acids: CASSLLAGRSYNEQFF. CDR3 in DNA: TGTGCCAGCAGTTTACTAGCGGGCCGCTCCTACAATGAGCAGTTCTTC.

This clonotype was seen only once. The CDR3 carries no conserved terminal phenylalanine or tryptophan, so it likely arises from a read error. The chain is built from TRBV18 and TRBJ1-5; a possible D gene is TRBD1 (5 bases). This CDR3 contains 14 residues. Trimming took 3 bases from V and 3 from J, leaving 9 bases between them. Per the germline V gene, CDR1 is KGHSH and CDR2 is LQKENI. The CDR3 DNA sequence: TGTGCCAGCTCACCCGGGACCCTCAATCAGCCCCAGCATTTG. Translation: CASSPGTLNQPQHL.

At least ten counts were recorded for this clonotype. V and J are TRBV5-1 and TRBJ2-7; weak D call: TRBD1 (6 bases). The germline CDR1 and CDR2 sequences are SGHRS and YFSETQ. The CDR3 has 15 residues. Trimming stripped 2 bases from V and 0 bases from J, with 12 bases between. CDR3 residues: CASSFGRTASYEQYF. CDR3 nucleotides: TGCGCCAGCAGCTTCGGTCGGACAGCCTCCTACGAGCAGTACTTC.